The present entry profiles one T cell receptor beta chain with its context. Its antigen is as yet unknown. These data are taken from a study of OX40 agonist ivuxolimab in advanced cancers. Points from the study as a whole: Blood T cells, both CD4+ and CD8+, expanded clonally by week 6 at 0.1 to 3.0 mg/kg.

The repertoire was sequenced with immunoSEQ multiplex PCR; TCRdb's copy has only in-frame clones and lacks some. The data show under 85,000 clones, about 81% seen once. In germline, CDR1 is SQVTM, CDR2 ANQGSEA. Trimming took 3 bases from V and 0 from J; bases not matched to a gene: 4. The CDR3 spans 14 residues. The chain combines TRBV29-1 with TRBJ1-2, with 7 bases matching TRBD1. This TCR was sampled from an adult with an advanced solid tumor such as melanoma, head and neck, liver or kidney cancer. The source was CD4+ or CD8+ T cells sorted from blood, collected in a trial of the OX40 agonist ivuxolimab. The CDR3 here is CSVDPGTANYGYTF. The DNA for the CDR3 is TGCAGCGTTGACCCCGGGACAGCTAACTATGGCTACACCTTC.